This is a list of T cell receptor beta chains from one sample in a study of T cell responses to AZD1222 COVID-19 vaccine. Profiled with immunoSEQ multiplex PCR; TCRdb holds only in-frame clones, not every one. This table holds approximately 180,000 clones, 90% to 95% found once. Sequencing used peripheral blood, obtained on day 0 of AZD1222 vaccination. The source is an adult in good health. Each CDR3 is given with its conserved first and last residue. The D gene is left open where the match is weak. Size values are once, few and many counts, or a class for expanded clones, and some rows have none.

j_gene,v_gene,abundance,d_gene,CDR3nt,CDR3aa
TRBJ1-5,TRBV19,NA,TRBD1,TGTGCCAGTAGAAACACAGGGGAGGGCGGTCAGCCCCAGCATTTT,CASRNTGEGGQPQHF
TRBJ1-2,TRBV7-9,NA,NA,TGTGCCAGCAGCTTTCCCGGGGGCGCCTATGGCTACACCTTC,CASSFPGGAYGYTF
TRBJ2-7,TRBV21-1,NA,NA,TGTGCCAGCAGCACCGGACTAGCGGGCCCCTCCTACGAGCAGTACTTC,CASSTGLAGPSYEQYF
TRBJ2-3,TRBV5-1,NA,NA,TGCGCCAGCAGCTTGGAAATAATAGGCACAGATACGCAGTATTTT,CASSLEIIGTDTQYF
TRBJ1-2,TRBV10-2,NA,NA,TGCGCCAGCAGTGCTGGGGGCGATTACTATGGCTACACCTTC,CASSAGGDYYGYTF
TRBJ1-2,TRBV28,NA,NA,TGTGCCAGCAGTTTGCTGAAGCCCTATGGCTACACCTTC,CASSLLKPYGYTF
TRBJ2-1,TRBV12-5,NA,NA,TGTGCTAGTGGCCGGAGCTCCTACAATGAGCAGTTCTTC,CASGRSSYNEQFF
TRBJ2-2,TRBV5-1,NA,TRBD2,TGCGCCAGCAGCTTGTACGAACTAGCGGGACAAAAGACCGGGGAGCTGTTTTTT,CASSLYELAGQKTGELFF
TRBJ2-6,TRBV7-8,NA,TRBD1,TGTGCCAGCAGCCCCCGACAGGGGATCGGGGCCAACGTCCTGACTTTC,CASSPRQGIGANVLTF
TRBJ1-4,TRBV3-1/TRBV3-2,NA,NA,TGTGCCAGCAGCCAAGATAGGGTTGGACGGCCGGGGGGAAAACTGTTTTTT,CASSQDRVGRPGGKLFF
TRBJ1-2,TRBV5-8,NA,NA,TGTGCCAGCAGCCTACTTTCCACCTATGGCTACACCTTC,CASSLLSTYGYTF
TRBJ2-1,TRBV18,once,NA,TGTGCCAGCTCCCAAGACCAGAGCTCCTACAATGAGCAGTTCTTC,CASSQDQSSYNEQFF
TRBJ1-4,TRBV5-1,NA,NA,TGCGCCAGCAGCGTATCATTGGTTGCAACTAATGAAAAACTGTTTTTT,CASSVSLVATNEKLFF
TRBJ1-5,TRBV24-1,NA,TRBD1,TGTGCCACCCGGGACAGGGGGCCGAATCAGCCCCAGCATTTT,CATRDRGPNQPQHF